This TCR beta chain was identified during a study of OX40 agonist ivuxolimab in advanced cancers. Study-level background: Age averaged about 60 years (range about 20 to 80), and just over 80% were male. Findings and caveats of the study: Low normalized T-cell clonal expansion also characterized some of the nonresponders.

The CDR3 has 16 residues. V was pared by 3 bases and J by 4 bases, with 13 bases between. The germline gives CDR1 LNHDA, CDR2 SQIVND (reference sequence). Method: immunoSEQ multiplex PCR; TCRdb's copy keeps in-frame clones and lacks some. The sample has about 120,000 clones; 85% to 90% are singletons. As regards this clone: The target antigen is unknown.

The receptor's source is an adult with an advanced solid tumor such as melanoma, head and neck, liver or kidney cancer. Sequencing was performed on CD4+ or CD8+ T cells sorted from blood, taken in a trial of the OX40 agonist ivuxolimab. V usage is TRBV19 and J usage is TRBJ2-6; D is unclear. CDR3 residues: CASSMANFVGANVLTF. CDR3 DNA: TGTGCCAGTAGTATGGCAAATTTTGTGGGGGCCAACGTCCTGACTTTC. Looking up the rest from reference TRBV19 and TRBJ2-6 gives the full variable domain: DGGITQSPKYLFRKEGQNVTLSCEQNLNHDAMYWYRQDPGQGLRLIYYSQIVNDFQKGDIAEGYSVSREKKESFPLTVTSAQKNPTAFYLCASSMANFVGANVLTFGAGSRLTVL.